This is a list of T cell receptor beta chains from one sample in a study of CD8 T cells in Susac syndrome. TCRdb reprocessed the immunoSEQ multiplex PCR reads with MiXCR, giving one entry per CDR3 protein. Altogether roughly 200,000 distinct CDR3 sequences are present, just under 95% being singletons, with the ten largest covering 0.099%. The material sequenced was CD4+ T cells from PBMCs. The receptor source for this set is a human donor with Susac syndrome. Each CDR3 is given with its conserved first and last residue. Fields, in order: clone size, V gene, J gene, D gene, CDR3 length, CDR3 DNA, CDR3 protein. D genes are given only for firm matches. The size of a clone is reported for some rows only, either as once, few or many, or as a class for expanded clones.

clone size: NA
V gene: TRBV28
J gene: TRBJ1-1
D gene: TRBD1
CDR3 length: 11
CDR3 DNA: TGTGCCAGCGGGGACAGATCTGAAGCTTTCTTT
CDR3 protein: CASGDRSEAFF

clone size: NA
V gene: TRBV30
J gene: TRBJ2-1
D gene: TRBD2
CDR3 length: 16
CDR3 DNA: TGTGCCTGGACTGAGAAGGGACTAGCGGGTCACAATGAGCAGTTCTTC
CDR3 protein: CAWTEKGLAGHNEQFF

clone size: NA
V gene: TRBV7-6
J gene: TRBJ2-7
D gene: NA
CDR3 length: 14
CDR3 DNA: TGTGCCAGCAGCTTAGTACCAGGCGCCAACGAGCAGTACTTC
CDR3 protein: CASSLVPGANEQYF

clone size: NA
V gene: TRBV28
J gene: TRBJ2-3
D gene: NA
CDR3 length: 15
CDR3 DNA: TGTGCCAGCACCTTTATGGGGACTAGCACAGATACGCAGTATTTT
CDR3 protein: CASTFMGTSTDTQYF

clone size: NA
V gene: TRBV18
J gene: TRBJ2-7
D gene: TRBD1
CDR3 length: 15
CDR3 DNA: TGTGCCAGCTCACCTCAAGCGGACAGGGGGAACCGGCAGTACTTC
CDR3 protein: CASSPQADRGNRQYF

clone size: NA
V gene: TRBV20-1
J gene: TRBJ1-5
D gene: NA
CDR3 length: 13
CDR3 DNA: TGCAGTGCTAGAGGCAGGGCGAGTCAGCCCCAGCATTTT
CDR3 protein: CSARGRASQPQHF

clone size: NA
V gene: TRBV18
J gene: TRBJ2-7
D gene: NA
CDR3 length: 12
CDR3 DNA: TGTGCCAGCTCACCAATGGGTAACGAGCAGTACTTC
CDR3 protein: CASSPMGNEQYF

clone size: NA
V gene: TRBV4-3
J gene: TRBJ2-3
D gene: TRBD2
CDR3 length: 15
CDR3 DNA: TGCGCCAGCAGCCACCCAAGCGGGGGGTCTGGCACGCAGTATTTT
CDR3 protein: CASSHPSGGSGTQYF

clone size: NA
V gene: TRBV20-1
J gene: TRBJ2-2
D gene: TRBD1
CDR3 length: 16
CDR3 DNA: TGCAGTGCTAGAGAGTTAGGACAGGGGAACACCGGGGAGCTGTTTTTT
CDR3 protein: CSARELGQGNTGELFF

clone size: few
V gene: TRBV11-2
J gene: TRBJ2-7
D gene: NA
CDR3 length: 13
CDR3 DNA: TGTGCCAGCAGCTTCGCTCCCCGCTACGAGCAGTACTTC
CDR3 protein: CASSFAPRYEQYF

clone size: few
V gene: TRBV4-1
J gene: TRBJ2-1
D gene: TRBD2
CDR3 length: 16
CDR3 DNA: TGCGCCAGCAGCCAAGAGGCTAGCGGGAGCTACAATGAGCAGTTCTTC
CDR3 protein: CASSQEASGSYNEQFF

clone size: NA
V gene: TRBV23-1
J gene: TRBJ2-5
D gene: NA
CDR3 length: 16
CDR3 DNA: TGCGCCAGCAGTCGCCCGGCTCCGGACTTAAAAGAGACCCAGTACTTC
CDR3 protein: CASSRPAPDLKETQYF

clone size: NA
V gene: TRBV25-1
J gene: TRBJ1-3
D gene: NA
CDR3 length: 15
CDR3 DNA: TGTGCCAGCAGTGTTACAGGGTCGCGAGGAAACACCATATATTTT
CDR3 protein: CASSVTGSRGNTIYF

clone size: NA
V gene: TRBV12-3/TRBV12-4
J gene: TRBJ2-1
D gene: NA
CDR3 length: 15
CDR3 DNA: TGTGCCAGCAGTTCCGAGTTACCGGCTGGGGATGAGCAGTTCTTC
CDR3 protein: CASSSELPAGDEQFF

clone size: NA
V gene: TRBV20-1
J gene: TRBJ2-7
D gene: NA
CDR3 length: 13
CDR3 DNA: TGCAGTGCTAGTGCAGGGGCTCCCTACGAGCAGTACTTC
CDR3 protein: CSASAGAPYEQYF

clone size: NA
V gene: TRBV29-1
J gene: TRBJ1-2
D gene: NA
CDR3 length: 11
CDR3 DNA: TGCAGCGCACCGGGACTCGGGGGCTACACCTTC
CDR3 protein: CSAPGLGGYTF

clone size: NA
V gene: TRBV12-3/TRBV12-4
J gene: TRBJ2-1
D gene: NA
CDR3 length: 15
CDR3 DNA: TGTGCCAGCAGTTTGGTAGGGGGTCTCTACAATGAGCAGTTCTTC
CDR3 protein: CASSLVGGLYNEQFF

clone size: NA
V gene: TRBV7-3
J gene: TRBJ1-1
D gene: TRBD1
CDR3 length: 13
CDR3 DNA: TGTGCCAGCAGCCTCAGGGGGTGGACTGAAGCTTTCTTT
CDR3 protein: CASSLRGWTEAFF

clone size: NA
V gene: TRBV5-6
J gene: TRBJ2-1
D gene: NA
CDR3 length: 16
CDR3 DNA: TGTGCCAGCAGCTTGGCGGGAGTCGCCCCTTACAATGAGCAGTTCTTC
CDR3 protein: CASSLAGVAPYNEQFF

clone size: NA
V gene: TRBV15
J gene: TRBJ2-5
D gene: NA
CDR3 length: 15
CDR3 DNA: TGTGCCACCAGCAGAGATTTGGGAGGTCAAGAGACCCAGTACTTC
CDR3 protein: CATSRDLGGQETQYF

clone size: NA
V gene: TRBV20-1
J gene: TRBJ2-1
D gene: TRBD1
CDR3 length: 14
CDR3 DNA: TGCAGTGCTGTTGACCCGGACAGGCTCGATGAGCAGTTCTTC
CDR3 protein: CSAVDPDRLDEQFF

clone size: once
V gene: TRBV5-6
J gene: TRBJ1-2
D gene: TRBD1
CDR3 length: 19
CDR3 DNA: TGTGCCAGCAGCTTGGGCTACCCGGGACAGGGAAAAGCTAACTATGGCTACACCTTC
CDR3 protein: CASSLGYPGQGKANYGYTF

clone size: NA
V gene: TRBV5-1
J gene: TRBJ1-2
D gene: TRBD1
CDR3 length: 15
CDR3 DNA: TGCGCCAGCAGCCCCGGGACAGGGTTTGGCTATGGCTACACCTTC
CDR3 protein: CASSPGTGFGYGYTF

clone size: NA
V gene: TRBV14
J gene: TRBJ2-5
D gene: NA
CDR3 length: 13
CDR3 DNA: TGTGCCAGCAGCCGAGGACTGCAAGAGACCCAGTACTTC
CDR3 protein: CASSRGLQETQYF

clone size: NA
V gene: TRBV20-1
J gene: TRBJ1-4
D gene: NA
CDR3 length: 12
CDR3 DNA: TGCAGTGCTAGAGATCAGGGTGAAAAACTGTTTTTT
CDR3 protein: CSARDQGEKLFF

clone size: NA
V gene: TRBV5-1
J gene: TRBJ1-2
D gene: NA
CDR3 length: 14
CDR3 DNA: TGCGCCAGCAGCCGACGGGCGCCTAACTATGGCTACACCTTC
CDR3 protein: CASSRRAPNYGYTF

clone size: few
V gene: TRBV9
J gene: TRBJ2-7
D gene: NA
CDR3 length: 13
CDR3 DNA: TGTGCCAGCAGCCCCGCGGTATCGTACGAGCAGTACTTC
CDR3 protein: CASSPAVSYEQYF

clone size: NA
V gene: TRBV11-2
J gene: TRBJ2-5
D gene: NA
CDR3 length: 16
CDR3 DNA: TGTGCCAGCAGCCAAAGACCGACCGGGCCACAAGAGACCCAGTACTTC
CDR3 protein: CASSQRPTGPQETQYF

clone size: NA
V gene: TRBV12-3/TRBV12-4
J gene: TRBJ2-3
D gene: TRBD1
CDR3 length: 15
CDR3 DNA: TGTGCCAGCAGACGGGACAGCCCTTACACAGATACGCAGTATTTT
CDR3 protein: CASRRDSPYTDTQYF

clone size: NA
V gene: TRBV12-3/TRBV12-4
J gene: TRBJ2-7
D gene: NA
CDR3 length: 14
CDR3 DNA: TGTGCCAGCAGCCCAGGGTTCGGAACCTACGAGCAGTACTTC
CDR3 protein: CASSPGFGTYEQYF

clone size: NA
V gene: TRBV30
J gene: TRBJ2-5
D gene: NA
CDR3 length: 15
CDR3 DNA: TGTGCCTGGAGTCAGAGGGGGGGGCCGTTGGGGACCCAGTACTTC
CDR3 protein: CAWSQRGGPLGTQYF

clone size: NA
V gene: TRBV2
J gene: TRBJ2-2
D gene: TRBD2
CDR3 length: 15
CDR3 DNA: TGTGCCAGCAGTATTAGCGGGAGGGCCGTCGGGGAGCTGTTTTTT
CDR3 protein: CASSISGRAVGELFF

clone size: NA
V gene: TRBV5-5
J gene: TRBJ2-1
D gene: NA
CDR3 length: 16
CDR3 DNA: TGTGCCAGCAGCTTGGGGAGCGCCAGGGGGGGAGAGGAGCAGTTCTTC
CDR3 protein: CASSLGSARGGEEQFF

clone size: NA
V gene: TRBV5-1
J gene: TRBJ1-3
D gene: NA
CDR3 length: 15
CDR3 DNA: TGCGCCAGCAGCTTGGCTGGGGAAGCCGGAAACACCATATATTTT
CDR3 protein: CASSLAGEAGNTIYF

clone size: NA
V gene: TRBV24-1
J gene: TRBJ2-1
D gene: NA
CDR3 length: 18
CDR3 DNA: TGTGCCACCAGTGACAAAAGAACCAACAGGGCCTCAGAGAATGAGCAGTTCTTC
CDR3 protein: CATSDKRTNRASENEQFF

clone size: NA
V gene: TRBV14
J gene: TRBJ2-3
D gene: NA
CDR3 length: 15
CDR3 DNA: TGTGCCAGCAGCCATGATCACGGGGGATGGGATACGCAGTATTTT
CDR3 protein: CASSHDHGGWDTQYF

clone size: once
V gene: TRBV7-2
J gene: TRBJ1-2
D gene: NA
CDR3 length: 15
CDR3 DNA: TGTGCCAGCAGCCTACAGGTTTCCCTTAACTATGGCTACACCTTC
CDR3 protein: CASSLQVSLNYGYTF

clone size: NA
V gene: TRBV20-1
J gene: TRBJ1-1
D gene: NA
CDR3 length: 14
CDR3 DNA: TGCAGTGCTAGAGATGGGAGGGGCGGGACTGAAGCTTTCTTT
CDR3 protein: CSARDGRGGTEAFF

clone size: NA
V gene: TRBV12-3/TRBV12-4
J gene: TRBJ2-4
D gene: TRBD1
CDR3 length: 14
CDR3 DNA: TGTGCCAGCAGTTTAGGCAGGGGGCAGCTCATTCAGTACTTC
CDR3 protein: CASSLGRGQLIQYF

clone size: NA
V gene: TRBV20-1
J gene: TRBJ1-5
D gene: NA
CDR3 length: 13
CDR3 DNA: TGCAGTGCTAGACCCGCAGGGGACCAGCCCCAGCATTTT
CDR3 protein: CSARPAGDQPQHF

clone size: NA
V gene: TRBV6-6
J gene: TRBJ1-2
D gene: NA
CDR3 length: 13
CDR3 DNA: TGTGCCAGCAGTTATACGGAGAACTATGGCTACACCTTC
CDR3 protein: CASSYTENYGYTF

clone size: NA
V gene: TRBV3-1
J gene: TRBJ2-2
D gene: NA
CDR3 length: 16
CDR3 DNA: TGTGCCAGCAGCCAAGAACCAGGTGGCAGCACCGGGGAGCTGTTTTTT
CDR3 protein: CASSQEPGGSTGELFF

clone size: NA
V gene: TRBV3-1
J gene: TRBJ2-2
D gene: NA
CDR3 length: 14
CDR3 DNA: TGTGCCAGCAGCCCGGGCTGGAGGACCGGGGAGCTGTTTTTT
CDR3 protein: CASSPGWRTGELFF

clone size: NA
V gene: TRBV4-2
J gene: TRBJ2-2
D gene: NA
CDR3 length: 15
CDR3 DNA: TGTGCCAGCAGCCAAGATCCGTGGGGGACCGGGGAGCTGTTTTTT
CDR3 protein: CASSQDPWGTGELFF

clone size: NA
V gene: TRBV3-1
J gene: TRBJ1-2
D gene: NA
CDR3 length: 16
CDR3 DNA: TGTGCCAGCAGCCCAGCCGTTCTGGGGGCGAACTATGGCTACACCTTC
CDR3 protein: CASSPAVLGANYGYTF

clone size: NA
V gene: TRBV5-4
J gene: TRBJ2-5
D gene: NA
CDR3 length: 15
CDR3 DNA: TGTGCCAGCAGCACCCCTGACCTGGGCGGAGAGACCCAGTACTTC
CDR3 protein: CASSTPDLGGETQYF

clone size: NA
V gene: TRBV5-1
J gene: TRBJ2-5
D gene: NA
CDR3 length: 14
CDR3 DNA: TGCGCCAGCAGCACCTTTATGGGGGAAGAGACCCAGTACTTC
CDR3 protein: CASSTFMGEETQYF

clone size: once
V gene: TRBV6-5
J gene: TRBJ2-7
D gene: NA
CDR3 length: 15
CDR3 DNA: TGTGCCAGCAGCATACAAGGCGGCTACTCCTACGAGCAGTACTTC
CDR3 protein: CASSIQGGYSYEQYF

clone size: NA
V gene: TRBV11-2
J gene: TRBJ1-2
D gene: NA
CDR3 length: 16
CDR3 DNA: TGTGCCAGCAGCCATTACCGAGGACAGCCTAACTATGGCTACACCTTC
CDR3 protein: CASSHYRGQPNYGYTF

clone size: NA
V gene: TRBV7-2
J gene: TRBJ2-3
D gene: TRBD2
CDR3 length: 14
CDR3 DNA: TGTGCCAGCAGCCAAGCGGGACGCACAGATACGCAGTATTTT
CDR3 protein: CASSQAGRTDTQYF

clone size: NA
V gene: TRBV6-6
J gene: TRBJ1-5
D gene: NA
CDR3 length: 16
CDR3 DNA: TGTGCCAGCAGTTACTTAGCCGGTTATAGCAATCAGCCCCAGCATTTT
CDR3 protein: CASSYLAGYSNQPQHF

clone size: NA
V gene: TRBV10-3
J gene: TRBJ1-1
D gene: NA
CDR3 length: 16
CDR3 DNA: TGTGCCATCAGTTCGGGGGGAGAGGTCTGGAACACTGAAGCTTTCTTT
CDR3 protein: CAISSGGEVWNTEAFF

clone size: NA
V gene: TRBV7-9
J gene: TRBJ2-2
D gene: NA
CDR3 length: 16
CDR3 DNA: TGTGCCAGCAGCTTAGCACCCGCCCTTGACACCGGGGAGCTGTTTTTT
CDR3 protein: CASSLAPALDTGELFF

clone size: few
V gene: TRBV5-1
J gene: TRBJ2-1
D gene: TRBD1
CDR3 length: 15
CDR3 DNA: TGCGCCAGCAGCCCTCTGGGACAGAACTACAATGAGCAGTTCTTC
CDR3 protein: CASSPLGQNYNEQFF

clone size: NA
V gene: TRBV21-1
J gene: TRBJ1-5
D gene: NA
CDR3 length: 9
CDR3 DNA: TGTGCCAGGCATCAGCCCCAGCATTTT
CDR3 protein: CARHQPQHF

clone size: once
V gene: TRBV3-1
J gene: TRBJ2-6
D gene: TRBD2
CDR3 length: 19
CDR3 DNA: TGTGCCAGCAGCTCCAGTTACGGGGGACTAGCGGGCGGGGCCAACGTCCTGACTTTC
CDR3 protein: CASSSSYGGLAGGANVLTF

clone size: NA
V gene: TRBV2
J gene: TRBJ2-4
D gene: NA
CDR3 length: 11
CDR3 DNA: TGTGCCAGCATGGCCCTAAACATTCAGTACTTC
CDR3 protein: CASMALNIQYF

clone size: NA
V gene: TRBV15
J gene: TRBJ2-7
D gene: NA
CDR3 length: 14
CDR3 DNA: TGTGCCACCAGCAGAGAACTAGTGGCTCACGAGCAGTACTTC
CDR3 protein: CATSRELVAHEQYF

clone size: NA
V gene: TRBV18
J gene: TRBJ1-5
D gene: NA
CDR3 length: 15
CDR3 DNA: TGTGCCAGCTCACCATTCCGGGGCTGGGCTCAGCCCCAGCATTTT
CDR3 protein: CASSPFRGWAQPQHF

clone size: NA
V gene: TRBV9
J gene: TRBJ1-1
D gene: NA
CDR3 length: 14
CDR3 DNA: TGTGCCAGCAGCGTAGCGCTGGTGAACACTGAAGCTTTCTTT
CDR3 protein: CASSVALVNTEAFF